This paragraph reports one T cell receptor beta chain. Its antigen is not yet known. Within one base of it there is no much larger clone, and no base qualities were kept. This specimen belongs to a study of T cells after yellow fever vaccination (dated 2019 in TCRdb). Looking at the study overall: The SMART-Seq v4 Ultra Low Input RNA kit was used to prepare libraries from fractions with low cell numbers. To follow T-cell clones before and after both primary and booster YFV17D yellow fever vaccination, bulk TCR alpha and beta repertoires underwent longitudinal sequencing. The cohort comprised two healthy male donors, one aged 18 to 30 and one aged 30 to 39 years. Blood was drawn at multiple timepoints before and after primary and secondary immunization, with bulk PBMC replicates and cell subsets isolated.

TCRdb lists the instrument as Illumina NovaSeq 6000. Synthesis of TCR cDNA relied on 5'RACE template switching, a step that introduced a universal primer site along with unique molecular identifiers. Priming for cDNA synthesis came from both the TCR alpha and TCR beta constant segments. Libraries were amplified in two PCR steps, with sample barcodes and sequencing adapters added in the second step. Libraries were sequenced on Illumina HiSeq 2500 (2x100 bp) or NovaSeq (2x150 bp). In the original analysis: Demultiplexing of reads and collapsing into UMI consensus sequences were performed with MIGEC, and V(D)J alignment was carried out with MiXCR. Clonotypes responding to the vaccine were identified with edgeR on replicate PBMC samples, with the criteria of FDR below 0.01 and a log2 fold change above 5 up to day 15. Each bulk clonotype was labeled CD4 or CD8 based on which sequenced repertoire, CD4 or CD8, contained the clonotype at higher abundance. Using fastp at Q25 and MiXCR, TCRdb reprocessed the public reads and kept productive beta chains. CDR3 protein sequences are deduplicated, and each keeps its most common genes and DNA. The V and J calls, along with clone size, are taken from TCRdb and not from the paper's own processing. The sample profile shows 100,000 to 150,000 distinct CDR3 sequences; under 9% of them were found once. The top ten clones comprise 30% to 40% of the sample.

General study outcomes and caveats: Computational filtering was required because FACS-sorted repertoires could contain abundant contaminating clonotypes from the bulk population. Compared with the primary T-cell response, the secondary T-cell response was faster but weaker, reaching its peak on day 5 rather than on day 15. Most clones expanded after primary vaccination (roughly 96% of CD4 and 88% of CD8) were re-detected after the booster, suggesting that broad memory maintenance occurred. The study included only a couple of donors, which limits how far the findings can be generalized. A small fraction of clonotypes showed up in both the CD4 and CD8 compartments, probably as a result of convergent recombination.

V is shortened by 0 bases, J by 5 bases, and the region joining them spans 14 bases. Counted from cysteine to phenylalanine, this CDR3 has 15 amino acids. The DNA shown is the 45-base CDR3, in frame from base 1. From a lookup of the germline V gene, CDR1 and CDR2 are LGHNA and YSLEER. The treatment or condition label, read with the paper, signifies: live attenuated yellow fever vaccine strain. A standard Ficoll-Paque protocol was used to isolate PBMCs from peripheral blood. Dynabeads CD4 and CD8 positive selection kits were used to isolate the CD4 and CD8 T-cell fractions. RNA was extracted with TriZol from bulk PBMCs, CD4 and CD8 fractions, and dextramer-positive and dextramer-negative fractions.

The sample was CD8+ T cells sorted from PBMCs, taken on the day of the yellow fever booster vaccination. The receptor was derived from a man aged 18 to 29 who received the YFV17D yellow fever vaccine. The chain joins TRBV4-3 to TRBJ2-7; no D gene is confidently identified. CDR3 sequence: CASSQERDIKDEQYF. At the DNA level, the sequence is TGCGCCAGCAGCCAAGAAAGAGACATTAAGGACGAGCAGTACTTC.